The clone carrying this T cell receptor beta chain has a handful of counts. Its antigen is currently unknown. These data originate in a study of blood T cells in healthy people across ages. Across the study: About one barcoded beta molecule per two T cells was captured by template switching. Study-wide findings and caveats: For the donors, CMV status was unknown and possibly confounded expanded clonotype changes. The recorded TCR beta diversity per million T cells decreased in a roughly linear manner with age.

With a J-beta primer mix and a sample-barcoded 5' primer, a second PCR ran about 6 to 11 cycles. TCRdb called the 5' RACE reads again in MiXCR, with one record for every CDR3 protein. This table has about 1,400,000 distinct CDR3 sequences, around 42% appearing once. The CDR3 extends over 11 amino acids. The V end lost 6 bases, the J end lost 10 bases, and 10 bases lay between the germline ends. CDR1 is MDHEN and CDR2 is SYDVKM in the germline V gene. The sequence derives from a young woman in good health. Specimen: blood. The gene calls are TRBV28 and TRBJ2-1, with D unresolved. Here the CDR3 reads CASSLNLEQFF. The CDR3 DNA reads TGTGCCAGCAGCCTCAACCTAGAGCAGTTCTTC.